This TCR beta chain stems from a study of T cells after yellow fever vaccination. Study-level information: Some fractions had low cell numbers, and these were prepared with SMART-Seq v4 Ultra Low Input.

Trimming removed 4 bases at V and 5 bases at J, with 14 bases between. Germline V lookup: CDR1 SGHDN, CDR2 FVKESK. This CDR3 is built from 15 residues. This clonotype came up a few times. MiXCR was run by TCRdb on the 5' RACE reads, yielding one entry per CDR3 protein. This table holds about 360,000 distinct CDR3 sequences, about 6% found once. The sequence derives from a man aged 30 to 45 who received the YFV17D yellow fever vaccine. The specimen was PBMCs, collected 5 days after the yellow fever booster vaccination. V is TRBV14 and J is TRBJ2-2; D may be TRBD1 (5 bases). The CDR3 DNA follows: TGTGCCAGCAGCCCGTGGGCAGGGAAGACCGGGGAGCTGTTTTTT. Its protein product is CASSPWAGKTGELFF. The full variable domain, its missing parts supplied by reference TRBV14 and TRBJ2-2, is EAGVTQFPSHSVIEKGQTVTLRCDPISGHDNLYWYRRVMGKEIKFLLHFVKESKQDESGMPNNRFLAERTGGTYSTLKVQPAELEDSGVYFCASSPWAGKTGELFFGEGSRLTVL.